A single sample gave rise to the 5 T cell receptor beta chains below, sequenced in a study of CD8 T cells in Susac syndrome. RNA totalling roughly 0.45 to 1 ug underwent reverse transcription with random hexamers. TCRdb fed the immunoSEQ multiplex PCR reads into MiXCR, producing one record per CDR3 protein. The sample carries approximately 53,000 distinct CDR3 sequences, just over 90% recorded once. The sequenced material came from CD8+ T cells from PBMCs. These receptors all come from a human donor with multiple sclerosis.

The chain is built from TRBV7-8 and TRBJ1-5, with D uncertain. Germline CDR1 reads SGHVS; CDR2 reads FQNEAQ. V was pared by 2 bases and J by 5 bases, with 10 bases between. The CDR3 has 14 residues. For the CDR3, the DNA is TGTGCCAGCAGCTTATTAGGAGGATATCAGCCCCAGCATTTT. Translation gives CASSLLGGYQPQHF.

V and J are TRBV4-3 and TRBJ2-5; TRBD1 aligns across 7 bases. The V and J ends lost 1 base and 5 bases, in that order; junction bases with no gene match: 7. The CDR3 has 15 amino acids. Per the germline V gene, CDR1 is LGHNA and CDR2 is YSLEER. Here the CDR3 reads CASSQGTGVKETQYF. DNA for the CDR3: TGCGCCAGCAGCCAAGGAACAGGGGTCAAGGAGACCCAGTACTTC.

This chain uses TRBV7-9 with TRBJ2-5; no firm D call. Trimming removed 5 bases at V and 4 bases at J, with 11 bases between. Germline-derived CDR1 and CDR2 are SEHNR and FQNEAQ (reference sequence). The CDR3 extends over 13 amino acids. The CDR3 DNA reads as TGTGCCAGCAGCCCGCGTAGGATAGAGACCCAGTACTTC. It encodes CASSPRRIETQYF.

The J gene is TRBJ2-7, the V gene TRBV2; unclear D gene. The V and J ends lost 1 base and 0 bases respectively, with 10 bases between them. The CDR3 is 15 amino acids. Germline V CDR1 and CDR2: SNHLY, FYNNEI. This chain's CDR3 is CASSEEANSSYEQYF. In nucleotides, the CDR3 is TGTGCCAGCAGTGAAGAGGCCAATAGCTCCTACGAGCAGTACTTC. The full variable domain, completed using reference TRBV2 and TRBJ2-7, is EPEVTQTPSHQVTQMGQEVILRCVPISNHLYFYWYRQILGQKVEFLVSFYNNEISEKSEIFDDQFSVERPDGSNFTLKIRSTKLEDSAMYFCASSEEANSSYEQYFGPGTRLTVT.

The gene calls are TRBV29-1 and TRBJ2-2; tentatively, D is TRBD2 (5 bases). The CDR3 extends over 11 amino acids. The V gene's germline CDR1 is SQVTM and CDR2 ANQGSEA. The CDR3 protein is CSIAGAGELFF. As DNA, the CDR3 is TGCAGTATTGCCGGGGCCGGGGAGCTGTTTTTT.